Presented here are 26 T cell receptor beta chains from one specimen sequenced in a study of metastatic and nonmetastatic thyroid tumors. Thyroid surgery was performed in patients who had received no treatment beforehand. TCRdb recomputed clones from the PCR reads via MiXCR. There are roughly 20,000 clones in the sample; about a sixth occur only once, and more than 9% lies in the top ten. Sequencing was carried out using tumor tissue. Receptors were obtained from a female donor with papillary thyroid cancer or a benign thyroid nodule (not recorded which). Some clones in this sample may be carry-over from other donors' samples.

This clone was seen many times. The chain uses TRBV7-2 and TRBJ2-3; maybe TRBD2 (5 bases). Trimming pared 0 bases from V and 4 bases from J, leaving 8 bases between. Germline V gene lookup returns CDR1 SGHTA and CDR2 FQGNSA. The CDR3 runs to 14 residues. CDR3 sequence: CASSLAGLSDTQYF. CDR3 in DNA: TGTGCCAGCAGCTTAGCAGGACTCTCAGATACGCAGTATTTT.

There are a few counts of this clone. One end of the junction does not line up with germline, which may come from a read error. The V and J genes are TRBV28 and TRBJ2-1; possibly TRBD2 for D (6 bases). The length of the CDR3 is 15 residues. Germline loops: CDR1 MDHEN, CDR2 SYDVKM. CDR3: CAGSLLSGKYNEQFF. The CDR3 DNA is TGTGCCGGCAGTTTACTTAGCGGTAAATACAATGAGCAGTTCTTC.

The V gene is TRBV29-1, the J gene TRBJ2-5; D is possibly TRBD1 or TRBD2 (5 bases each). Per germline, CDR1 SQVTM and CDR2 ANQGSEA. This CDR3 spans 16 amino acids. V shed 5 bases and J shed 5 bases, with 24 bases lying between them. CDR3 DNA sequence: TGCAGCGTTTCGCGGTTTCGAGTGGAAGAGGGGGAGACCCAGTACTTC. This gives the protein CSVSRFRVEEGETQYF.

For this clone: Given a much more abundant clone one base away, this may be a read error. The J gene is TRBJ2-3, the V gene TRBV19; 7 nucleotides agree with TRBD2. There are 13 residues in the CDR3. CDR1 and CDR2 (germline): LNHDA, SQIVND (reference sequence). V gave up 5 bases and J gave up 9 bases; unmatched junction bases: 8. CDR3 residues: CASSEGAGVTQYF. The CDR3 DNA sequence: TGTGCCAGTAGTGAAGGCGCGGGAGTCACGCAGTATTTT.

There are many counts of this clone. The rearrangement links TRBV5-1 to TRBJ2-2, with 12 bases matching TRBD2. The CDR3 loop spans 14 amino acids. V was pared by 7 bases and J by 5 bases, with 3 bases of the junction left unmatched. Germline V gives CDR1 SGHRS, CDR2 YFSETQ. The CDR3 DNA is TGCGCCAGCGAGCTAGCGGGAGGGACCGGGGAGCTGTTTTTT. Translation gives CASELAGGTGELFF.

The V and J genes are TRBV4-1 and TRBJ1-2; tentative D call: TRBD1 (6 bases). Trimming took 1 base from V and 8 from J, leaving 17 bases between them. The CDR3 totals 15 residues. The germline V gene has CDR1 MGHRA and CDR2 YSYEKL. CDR3 amino acids: CASSQVATGTDGYTF. DNA of the CDR3: TGCGCCAGCAGCCAAGTTGCTACAGGGACGGACGGCTACACCTTC.

V usage is TRBV28 and J usage is TRBJ2-7; D might be TRBD1 or TRBD2, each matching 5 bases. Germline CDR1 is MDHEN and CDR2 is SYDVKM. The CDR3 sequence is 12 residues long. V was clipped by 4 bases and J by 13 bases, with 17 bases between them. The chain's CDR3 is CASSSGASDHYF. CDR3 sequence (DNA): TGTGCCAGCAGTTCCGGGGCAAGCGATCATTACTTC.

The chain links TRBV20-1 to TRBJ1-5; D ambiguous. Trimming cost V 3 bases and J 5 bases, with 17 bases left between them. The germline V gene has CDR1 DFQATT and CDR2 SNEGSKA (reference sequence). The CDR3 is 15 residues long. In nucleotides, the CDR3 is TGCAGTGCTAGTCCCGCCCGCCGGATGGATCAGCCCCAGCATTTT. The encoded protein is CSASPARRMDQPQHF.

This clone was found many times. One junction end disagrees with the germline gene, perhaps due to a read error. The chain employs TRBV7-7 and TRBJ2-2; D is unresolved. CDR1 is SSHAT and CDR2 is FNYEAQ in the germline V gene (reference sequence). The CDR3 covers 15 residues. The CDR3 nucleotides read TGTGCTAGCAGCTTAGGCCATAGTAGTACCGGGGAGCTGTTTTTT. Its protein product is CASSLGHSSTGELFF. The whole variable domain, filled in from reference TRBV7-7 and TRBJ2-2, reads GAGVSQSPRYKVTKRGQDVTLRCDPISSHATLYWYQQALGQGPEFLTYFNYEAQPDKSGLPSDRFSAERPEGSISTLTIQRTEQRDSAMYRCASSLGHSSTGELFFGEGSRLTVL.

In the case of this clone: A clone one base away is much larger, so this may be a read error. At the DNA level, this CDR3 is encoded by other sequences in the same sample as well. The genes are TRBV7-7 and TRBJ2-1; the D gene is possibly TRBD1 (6 bases). The CDR3 totals 15 residues. Germline CDR1 SSHAT, CDR2 FNYEAQ (reference sequence). The CDR3 here is CASSQGQPTYNEQFF. In nucleotides, the CDR3 is TGTGCTAGCAGCCAGGGACAACCTACCTACAATGAGCAGTTCTTC.

This clone is judged medium-sized. The gene calls are TRBV3-1 and TRBJ2-7; 9 positions match TRBD1. CDR1 is LGHDT, CDR2 YNNKEL, per germline (reference sequence). CDR3 length equals 19 residues. V was clipped by 1 base and J by 2 bases; unmatched bases: 15. The CDR3 nucleotides are TGTGCCAGCAGCCAAGGAAAAAGGACAGGGGTACTACAGGCCTACGAGCAGTACTTC. It codes for CASSQGKRTGVLQAYEQYF.

There are many counts of this clone. The chain recombines TRBV30 with TRBJ2-3, with 12 bases aligning to TRBD2. The CDR3 length is 16 residues. Germline V gene lookup returns CDR1 GTSNPN and CDR2 SVGIG (reference sequence). Trimming removed 2 bases from V and 4 bases from J; junction bases left unmatched: 7. The CDR3 loop is CAWSPRLAGVADTQYF. DNA for the CDR3: TGTGCCTGGAGTCCGCGACTAGCGGGAGTCGCAGATACGCAGTATTTT.

This clone was found many times. The chain links TRBV11-2 to TRBJ2-1; weak D call: TRBD2 (5 bases). Between the trimmed V and J ends, which lost 0 bases and 0 bases, there was a span of 9 bases. The CDR3 has 16 amino acids. CDR1 and CDR2 (germline): SGHAT, FQNNGV. The CDR3 DNA reads as TGTGCCAGCAGCTTAGATTGGGAGAGCTCCTACAATGAGCAGTTCTTC. This encodes CASSLDWESSYNEQFF.

As for this clone: Its ends do not fully match the called genes, so a read error is possible. This chain joins TRBV7-9 and TRBJ2-2, with TRBD1 identical over 9 bases. From germline, CDR1 is SEHNR and CDR2 FQNEAQ (reference sequence). This CDR3 contains 15 residues. This chain's CDR3 is CASRPKQGAVGEPFF. The CDR3 DNA reads as TGTGCCAGCAGACCAAAACAGGGGGCTGTCGGGGAGCCGTTTTTT. The full variable domain, in which reference TRBV7-9 and TRBJ2-2 provide the parts outside the CDR3, is DTGVSQNPRHKITKRGQNVTFRCDPISEHNRLYWYRQTLGQGPEFLTYFQNEAQLEKSRLLSDRFSAERPKGSFSTLEIQRTEQGDSAMYLCASRPKQGAVGEPFFGEGSRLTVL.

This clone was found many times. This chain uses TRBV6-9 with TRBJ1-3, with TRBD1 as a possible D gene (5 bases). The V end lost 8 bases, the J end lost 6 bases, and 8 bases lay between the germline ends. CDR1 is MNHGY, CDR2 SVAAGI, per germline. The CDR3 has 11 amino acids. CDR3 sequence (DNA): TGTGCCAGCTCCGGGGCAAACACCATATATTTT. This gives the protein CASSGANTIYF.

Ten or more counts support this clone. J is TRBJ2-7 and V is TRBV5-6; D remains unclear. V gave up 5 bases and J gave up 2 bases, with 14 bases separating them. The CDR3 extends over 14 amino acids. CDR1 and CDR2 from the germline V gene are SGHDT and YYEEEE. The CDR3 protein is CASSEGSPTYEQYF. The CDR3 DNA follows: TGTGCCAGCAGTGAAGGGTCGCCGACCTACGAGCAGTACTTC.

Ten or more counts support this clone. Other DNA sequences in this specimen translate into the identical CDR3. The chain joins TRBV27 to TRBJ2-7; TRBD2 aligns across 12 bases. Germline lookup yields CDR1 MNHEY and CDR2 SMNVEV (reference sequence). V was pared by 7 bases and J by 2 bases, with 15 bases of the junction left unmatched. The CDR3 covers 18 residues. The CDR3 DNA is TGTGCCAGCAAAAGACAGGGGGCTAGCGGGAGGGACCCCTACGAGCAGTACTTC. It codes for CASKRQGASGRDPYEQYF.

This clone has only a few counts. This may be a read error, as it is one base from a much larger clone. The chain employs TRBV10-3 and TRBJ1-1; no reliable D call. This CDR3 contains 13 residues. From germline, CDR1 is ENHRY and CDR2 SYGVKD. The CDR3 loop is CAIKEGSNTEASF. DNA for the CDR3: TGTGCCATCAAGGAGGGCTCGAACACTGAAGCTTCCTTT.

Within the sample, this clone is medium-sized. The V gene is TRBV6-1, the J gene TRBJ2-7; D ambiguous. Germline-derived CDR1 and CDR2 are MNHNS and SASEGT. CDR3 length: 12 residues. The V and J ends lost 6 bases and 2 bases respectively, with 8 bases between them. The CDR3 is CASSLDTYEQYF. The CDR3 DNA sequence: TGTGCCAGCAGCCTCGACACCTACGAGCAGTACTTC.

This clone is termed medium-sized (0.01 to 0.1%). The chain's CDR3 is CASGGQPNYEQYF. The CDR3 coding sequence is TGTGCCAGCGGGGGGCAGCCAAACTACGAGCAGTACTTC. The chain uses TRBV27 and TRBJ2-7; D assignment may be TRBD1 or TRBD2 (6 bases each). The CDR3 loop spans 13 amino acids. V was clipped by 8 bases and J by 3 bases, with 14 bases between them. Germline CDR1 reads MNHEY; CDR2 reads SMNVEV (reference sequence).

This clone was detected ten times or more. With a much larger clone just one base away, this may be a read error. Other DNA sequences within the sample encode an identical CDR3. The chain carries TRBV6-1 and TRBJ2-7; 11 bases map to TRBD2. Germline CDR1 is MNHNS and CDR2 is SASEGT. The CDR3 spans 14 residues. CDR3 DNA sequence: TGTGCCAGCTGGACTAGCGGGCCCCGGAGCGAGCGGTACTTC. Residues: CASWTSGPRSERYF.

This clone was recorded at least ten times. The chain joins TRBV27 to TRBJ2-7; 8 nucleotides agree with TRBD1. Losses at the gene ends were 8 bases for V and 3 bases for J; bases not matched to a gene: 12. The CDR3 extends over 15 amino acids. CDR1 is MNHEY, CDR2 SMNVEV, per germline (reference sequence). The CDR3 is CASYRYTGGYYEQYF. The CDR3 DNA reads TGTGCCAGCTACCGATATACAGGGGGATACTACGAGCAGTACTTC.

This clone came up many times. Here the CDR3 DNA reads TGTGCCAGCAGCCAAGCGTATGCCCGGGAGCAGTACTTC. This sequence encodes CASSQAYAREQYF. The V gene is TRBV4-2, the J gene TRBJ2-7; no definite D call. The V end was cut by 1 base, the J end by 7 bases, with 11 bases between. Per the germline V gene, CDR1 is LGHNA and CDR2 is YNFKEQ. The CDR3 extends over 13 amino acids.

Worth noting for this clone: A much more abundant neighbour one base away suggests this may be a read error. This chain links TRBV2 with TRBJ2-3; D may be TRBD2 (5 bases). The V end was cut by 5 bases, the J end by 2 bases, with 11 bases between. The CDR3 contains 14 residues. Per the germline V gene, CDR1 is SNHLY and CDR2 is FYNNEI. This CDR3 is CASSLDFNTDTQYF. CDR3 coding DNA: TGTGCCAGCAGTCTGGACTTTAACACAGATACGCAGTATTTT.

J is TRBJ1-2 and V is TRBV7-8; tentative D call: TRBD1 (5 bases). Germline V CDR1 and CDR2: SGHVS, FQNEAQ. V lost 6 bases to trimming and J lost 1 base, with 21 bases between them. This CDR3 is built from 17 residues. The CDR3 region has the DNA TGTGCCAGCAGGGTAGGGACTTTACTGAAAGTTAACTATGGCTACACCTTC. Residues: CASRVGTLLKVNYGYTF.

At least ten counts were recorded for this clone. The genes are TRBV13 and TRBJ2-7, with D unclear. Between the trimmed V and J ends, which lost 5 bases and 5 bases, there was a span of 10 bases. Looked up from germline, CDR1 is PRHDT and CDR2 is FYEKMQ (reference sequence). The CDR3 spans 12 residues. This CDR3 reads CASSHGPNEQYF. The CDR3 bases are TGTGCCAGCAGCCACGGACCCAACGAGCAGTACTTC.